The 10 T cell receptor beta chains below come from one sample, sequenced in a study of beta chain features in type 1 diabetes. Reverse transcribing all isolated RNA meant expressed TCRB transcripts were sequenced. Clones were read by immunoSEQ multiplex PCR, and TCRdb kept only the in-frame ones, dropping some. The sample shows some 900,000 clones, roughly 15% of them seen only once. The material sequenced was naive CD4+ T cells from blood. The receptors were sampled from a woman in her late teens or twenties in good health.

This clone was recorded only once. Other nucleotide sequences in the sample specify the same CDR3. The chain recombines TRBV7-2 with TRBJ2-5; no clear D. Germline CDR1 and CDR2: SGHTA and FQGNSA. V was clipped by 1 base and J by 3 bases, with 3 bases between them. The CDR3 is made up of 12 amino acids. The CDR3 protein is CASSLVEETQYF. CDR3 sequence (DNA): TGTGCCAGCAGCTTAGTTGAAGAGACCCAGTACTTC.

This clone was seen a handful of times. The chain is built from TRBV7-2 and TRBJ1-2; 7 nucleotides match TRBD1. The J segment lost 7 bases and the V segment lost 5 bases, leaving 4 bases of the junction unmatched. This CDR3 has 12 amino acids. Germline CDR1 is SGHTA and CDR2 is FQGNSA. CDR3 nucleotides: TGTGCCAGCAGCGGGCACAGGGGTGGCTACACCTTC. Protein product: CASSGHRGGYTF.

This clone was seen only a few times. The chain has TRBV4-3 and TRBJ1-2, with D uncertain. Per the germline V gene, CDR1 is LGHNA and CDR2 is YSLEER. This CDR3 has 15 amino acids. The V and J ends lost 0 bases and 1 base respectively, with 9 bases between them. This chain's CDR3 is CASSQESGVNYGYTF. CDR3 nucleotides: TGCGCCAGCAGCCAAGAATCGGGAGTTAACTATGGCTACACCTTC.

The V gene is TRBV27, the J gene TRBJ2-3, with D possibly being TRBD1 (6 bases). CDR3 length: 14 amino acids. The germline V and J ends were trimmed by 0 bases and 8 bases, with 12 bases remaining between them. In germline, CDR1 is MNHEY, CDR2 SMNVEV (reference sequence). CDR3 protein: CASSLSGQSFTQYF. The CDR3, as DNA: TGTGCCAGCAGTTTATCTGGACAGAGTTTTACGCAGTATTTT.

The chain carries TRBV19 and TRBJ2-1; maybe TRBD2 (5 bases). The V and J ends lost 8 bases and 7 bases respectively, with 15 bases between them. This CDR3 has 13 residues. Germline CDR1 is LNHDA and CDR2 is SQIVND (reference sequence). The chain's CDR3 is CASRGRIQNEQFF. Here the CDR3 DNA reads TGTGCCAGTCGAGGGCGGATCCAGAATGAGCAGTTCTTC. The whole variable domain, remainder taken from reference TRBV19 and TRBJ2-1, is DGGITQSPKYLFRKEGQNVTLSCEQNLNHDAMYWYRQDPGQGLRLIYYSQIVNDFQKGDIAEGYSVSREKKESFPLTVTSAQKNPTAFYLCASRGRIQNEQFFGPGTRLTVL.

This clone was observed a few times. The CDR3 loop reads CSAWTDEKLFF. CDR3 coding DNA: TGCAGTGCTTGGACGGATGAAAAACTGTTTTTT. V gene TRBV20-1 combines with J gene TRBJ1-4; no definite D call. V lost 5 bases to trimming and J lost 6 bases, with 7 bases between them. The CDR3 covers 11 residues. Germline CDR1 and CDR2: DFQATT and SNEGSKA (reference sequence).

This clone was found a few times. The J gene is TRBJ2-1, the V gene TRBV10-3; 11 positions agree with TRBD2. Germline assignment: CDR1 ENHRY and CDR2 SYGVKD. CDR3 size: 17 residues. V dropped 7 bases and J dropped 0; count of bases not matched to a gene: 8. In DNA form, the CDR3 reads TGTGCCATCAAGACTAGCGGGAATGACAACTCCTACAATGAGCAGTTCTTC. It translates to CAIKTSGNDNSYNEQFF.

This clone occurred a few times. This rearrangement joins TRBV7-2 to TRBJ1-2; possible D gene TRBD1, 6 bases. The CDR3 contains 15 residues. Germline CDR1 and CDR2: SGHTA and FQGNSA. Trimming removed 1 base at V and 8 bases at J, with 17 bases between. For the CDR3, the DNA is TGTGCCAGCAGCTTAGTCGTGTGGGGGCGGGAAGGCTACACCTTC. Amino acid sequence: CASSLVVWGREGYTF.

The gene calls are TRBV4-3 and TRBJ1-5; possible D gene TRBD1, 5 bases. The germline V gene has CDR1 LGHNA and CDR2 YSLEER. CDR3 length equals 15 residues. Trimming stripped 1 base from V and 7 bases from J, with 14 bases between. The CDR3 DNA reads TGCGCCAGCAGCCAAGGATACAGGATAGGGCAGCCCCAGCATTTT. It codes for CASSQGYRIGQPQHF.

The rearrangement joins TRBV27 to TRBJ2-3; D is unresolved. Germline V gene sequence: CDR1 MNHEY, CDR2 SMNVEV (reference sequence). This CDR3 comprises 13 residues. The germline V and J ends were trimmed by 5 bases and 5 bases, with 11 bases remaining between them. The CDR3 nucleotides are TGTGCCAGCAGTCCCCCTCCCGGAGATACGCAGTATTTT. As protein: CASSPPPGDTQYF.